This paragraph reports one T cell receptor (beta chain). Its cognate antigen is unknown. This sample is part of a study of siplizumab effects on memory and regulatory T cells. Study-wide findings and caveats: Researchers could map only a minor fraction of alloreactive clones to unstimulated subsets. Siplizumab caused a significant drop in alloreactive sequences traceable to unstimulated CD4+ memory cells. Naive T cells were seemingly more diverse than memory cells, and major contributions to the alloresponse seemed to be made by them.

Some clones are missing from TCRdb's copy, which holds only in-frame ones; the method was immunoSEQ multiplex PCR. The sample records about 72,000 clones, more than 80% being singletons. The CDR3 is 13 residues long. Germline V gene lookup returns CDR1 SGHNT and CDR2 YYREEE (reference sequence). Between the trimmed V and J ends, which lost 2 bases and 5 bases, there was a span of 11 bases. Specimen: CD8+ T cells sorted from blood. The origin of this receptor is a human donor in good health. The chain recombines TRBV5-4 with TRBJ2-7, with D hard to call. The CDR3 bases are TGTGCCAGCAGCTTTACTGTGTTAGACGAGCAGTACTTC. It is translated as CASSFTVLDEQYF. Looking up the rest from reference TRBV5-4 and TRBJ2-7 gives the full variable domain: ETGVTQSPTHLIKTRGQQVTLRCSSQSGHNTVSWYQQALGQGPQFIFQYYREEENGRGNFPPRFSGLQFPNYSSELNVNALELDDSALYLCASSFTVLDEQYFGPGTRLTVT.